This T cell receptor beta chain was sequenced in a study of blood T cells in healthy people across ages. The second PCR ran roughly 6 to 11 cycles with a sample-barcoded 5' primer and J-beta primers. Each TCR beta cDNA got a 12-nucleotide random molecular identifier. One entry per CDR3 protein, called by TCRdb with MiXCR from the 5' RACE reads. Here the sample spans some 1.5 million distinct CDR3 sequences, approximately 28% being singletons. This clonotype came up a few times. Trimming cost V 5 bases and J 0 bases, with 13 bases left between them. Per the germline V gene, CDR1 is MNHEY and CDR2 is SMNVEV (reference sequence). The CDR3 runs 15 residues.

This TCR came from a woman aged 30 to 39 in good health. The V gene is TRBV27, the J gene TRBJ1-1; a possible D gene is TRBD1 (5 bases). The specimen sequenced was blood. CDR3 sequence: CASSETGTVNTEAFF. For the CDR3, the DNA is TGTGCCAGCAGTGAAACCGGGACGGTGAACACTGAAGCTTTCTTT.